This T cell receptor (beta chain) is drawn from a study of cytomegalovirus exposure and HLA in healthy donors. Study-wide results and limits: Researchers catalogued around 150 TCR beta chains as cytomegalovirus-associated. As a later analysis showed, several of the most significant clusters appeared to be linked to common viral pathogens. Roughly even sequencing depth across donors was the assumption behind the presence/absence analyses.

The PCR ran on 60 Vbeta and 13 Jbeta primers. The assay was immunoSEQ multiplex PCR, and TCRdb's table has in-frame clones only and misses some. The table lists fewer than 200,000 clones, 77% of them singletons, with approximately 3.7% in the top ten. CDR3 length: 14 residues. The germline V gene encodes CDR1 SGDLS and CDR2 YYNGEE. J was trimmed by 4 bases and V by 4 bases; bases with no gene match: 7. To note about this clone: Its target is not known.

The specimen was PBMCs. The gene calls are TRBV9 and TRBJ1-1, with TRBD1 matching over 7 bases. This receptor was identified in a man between 25 and 39 years old in good health and CMV-seropositive. The chain's CDR3 is CASSTNRGGTEAFF. As DNA, the CDR3 is TGTGCCAGCAGCACCAACAGGGGAGGCACTGAAGCTTTCTTT.